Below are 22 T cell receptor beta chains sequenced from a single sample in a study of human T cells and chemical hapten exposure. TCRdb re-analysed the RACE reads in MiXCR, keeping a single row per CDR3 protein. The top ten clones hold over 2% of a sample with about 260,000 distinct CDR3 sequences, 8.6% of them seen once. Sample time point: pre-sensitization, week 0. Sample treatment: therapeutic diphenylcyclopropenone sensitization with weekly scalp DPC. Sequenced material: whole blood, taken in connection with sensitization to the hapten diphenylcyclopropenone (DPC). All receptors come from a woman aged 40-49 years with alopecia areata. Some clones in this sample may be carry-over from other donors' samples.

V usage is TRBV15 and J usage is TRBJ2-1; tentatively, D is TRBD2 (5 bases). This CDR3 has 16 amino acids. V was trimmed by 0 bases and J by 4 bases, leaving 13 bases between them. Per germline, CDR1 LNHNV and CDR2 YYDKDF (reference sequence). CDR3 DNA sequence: TGTGCCACCAGCAGAGATTTGCTAGCCCCGTACAATGAGCAGTTCTTC. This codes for CATSRDLLAPYNEQFF.

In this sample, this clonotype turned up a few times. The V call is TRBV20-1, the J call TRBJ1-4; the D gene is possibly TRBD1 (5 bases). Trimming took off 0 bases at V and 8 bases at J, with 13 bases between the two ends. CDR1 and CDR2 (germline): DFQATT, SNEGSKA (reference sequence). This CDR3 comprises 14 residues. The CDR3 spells CSARDPRGGEKLFF. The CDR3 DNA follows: TGCAGTGCTAGAGATCCGAGGGGAGGAGAAAAACTGTTTTTT.

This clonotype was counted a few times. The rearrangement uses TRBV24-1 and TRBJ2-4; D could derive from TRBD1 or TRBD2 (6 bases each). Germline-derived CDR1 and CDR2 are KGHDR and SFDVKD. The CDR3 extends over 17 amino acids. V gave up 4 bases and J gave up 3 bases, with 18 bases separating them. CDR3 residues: CATSEGAGTTNKNIQYF. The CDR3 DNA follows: TGTGCCACCAGTGAGGGGGCGGGGACAACCAACAAAAACATTCAGTACTTC.

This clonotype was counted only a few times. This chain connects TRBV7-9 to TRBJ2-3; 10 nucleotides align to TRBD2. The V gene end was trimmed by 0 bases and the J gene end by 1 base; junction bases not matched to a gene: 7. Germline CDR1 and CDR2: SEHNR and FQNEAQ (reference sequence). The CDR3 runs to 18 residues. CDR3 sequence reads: CASSLAESGTSGTDTQYF. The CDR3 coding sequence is TGTGCCAGCAGCTTAGCGGAGTCCGGGACTAGCGGCACAGATACGCAGTATTTT.

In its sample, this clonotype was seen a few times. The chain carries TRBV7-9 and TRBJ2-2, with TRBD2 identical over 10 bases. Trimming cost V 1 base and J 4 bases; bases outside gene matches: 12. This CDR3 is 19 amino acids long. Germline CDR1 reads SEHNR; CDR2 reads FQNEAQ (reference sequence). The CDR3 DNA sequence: TGTGCCAGCAGCTTAGGCCTAGCGGGAGCATCGAAGAGCACCGGGGAGCTGTTTTTT. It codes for CASSLGLAGASKSTGELFF. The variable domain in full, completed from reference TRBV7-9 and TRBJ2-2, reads DTGVSQNPRHKITKRGQNVTFRCDPISEHNRLYWYRQTLGQGPEFLTYFQNEAQLEKSRLLSDRFSAERPKGSFSTLEIQRTEQGDSAMYLCASSLGLAGASKSTGELFFGEGSRLTVL.

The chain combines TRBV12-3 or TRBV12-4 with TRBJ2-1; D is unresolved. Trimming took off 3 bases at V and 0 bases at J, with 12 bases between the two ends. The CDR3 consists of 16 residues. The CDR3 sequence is CASSFWGIRSYNEQFF. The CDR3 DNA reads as TGTGCCAGCAGTTTCTGGGGAATACGCTCCTACAATGAGCAGTTCTTC.

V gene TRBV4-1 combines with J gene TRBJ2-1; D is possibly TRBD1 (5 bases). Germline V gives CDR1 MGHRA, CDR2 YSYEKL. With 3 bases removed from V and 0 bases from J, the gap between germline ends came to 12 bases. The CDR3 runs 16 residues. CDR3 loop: CASSQYRPSSYNEQFF. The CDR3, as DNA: TGCGCCAGCAGCCAGTACAGGCCCAGCTCCTACAATGAGCAGTTCTTC.

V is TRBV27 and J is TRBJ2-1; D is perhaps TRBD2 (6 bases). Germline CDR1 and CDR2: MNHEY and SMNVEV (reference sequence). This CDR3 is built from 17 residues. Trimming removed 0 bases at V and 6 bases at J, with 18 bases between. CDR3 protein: CASSLSVQGGTPNEQFF. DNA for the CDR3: TGTGCCAGCAGTTTATCAGTGCAGGGCGGGACCCCCAATGAGCAGTTCTTC.

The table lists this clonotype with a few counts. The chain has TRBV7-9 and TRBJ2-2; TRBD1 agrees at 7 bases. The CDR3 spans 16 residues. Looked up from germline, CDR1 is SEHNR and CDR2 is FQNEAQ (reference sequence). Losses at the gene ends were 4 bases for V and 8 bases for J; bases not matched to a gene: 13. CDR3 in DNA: TGTGCCAGCAGCTCCATTCGGACAGGCTTCCATGGGGAGCTGTTTTTT. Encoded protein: CASSSIRTGFHGELFF.

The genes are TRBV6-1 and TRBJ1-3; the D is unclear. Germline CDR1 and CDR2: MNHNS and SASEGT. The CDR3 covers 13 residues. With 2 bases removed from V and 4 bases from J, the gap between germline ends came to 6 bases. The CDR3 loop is CASSEQEGNTIYF. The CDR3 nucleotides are TGTGCCAGCAGTGAACAGGAGGGAAACACCATATATTTT.

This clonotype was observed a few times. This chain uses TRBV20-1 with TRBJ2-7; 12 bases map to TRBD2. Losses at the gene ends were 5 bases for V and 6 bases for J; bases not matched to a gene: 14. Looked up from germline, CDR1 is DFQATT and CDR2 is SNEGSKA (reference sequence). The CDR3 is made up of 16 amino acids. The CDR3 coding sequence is TGCAGTGCTTCGAGGGGGTCTAGCGGGAGGGAAGCCGAGCAGTACTTC. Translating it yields CSASRGSSGREAEQYF.

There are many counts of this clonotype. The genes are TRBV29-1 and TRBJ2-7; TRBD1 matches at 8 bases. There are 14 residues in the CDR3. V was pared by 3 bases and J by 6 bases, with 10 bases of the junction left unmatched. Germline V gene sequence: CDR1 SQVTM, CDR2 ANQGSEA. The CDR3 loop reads CSVEPGGWKGEQYF. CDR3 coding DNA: TGCAGCGTTGAGCCAGGGGGCTGGAAGGGCGAGCAGTACTTC.

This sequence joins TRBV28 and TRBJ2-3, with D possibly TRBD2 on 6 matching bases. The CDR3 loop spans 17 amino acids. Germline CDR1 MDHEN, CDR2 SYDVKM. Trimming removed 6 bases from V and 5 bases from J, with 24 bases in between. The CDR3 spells CASSSLRQGVEGDTQYF. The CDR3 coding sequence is TGTGCCAGCAGCTCCCTTCGTCAGGGAGTGGAGGGAGATACGCAGTATTTT.

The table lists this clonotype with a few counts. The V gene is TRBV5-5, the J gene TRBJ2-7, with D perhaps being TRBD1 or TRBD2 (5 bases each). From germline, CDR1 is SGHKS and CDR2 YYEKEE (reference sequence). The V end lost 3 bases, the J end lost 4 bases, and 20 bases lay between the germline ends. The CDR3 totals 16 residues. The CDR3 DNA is TGTGCCAGCAGCTCCGCCCCGTACCGAGGGGCTTACGAGCAGTACTTC. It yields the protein CASSSAPYRGAYEQYF.

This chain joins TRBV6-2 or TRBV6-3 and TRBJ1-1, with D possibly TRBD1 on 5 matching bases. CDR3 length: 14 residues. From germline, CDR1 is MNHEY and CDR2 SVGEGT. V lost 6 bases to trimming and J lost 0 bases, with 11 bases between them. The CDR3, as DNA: TGTGCCAGCAGCTCTGGGACGGTGAACACTGAAGCTTTCTTT. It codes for CASSSGTVNTEAFF.

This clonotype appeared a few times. The chain's CDR3 is CASSTTGPQTYYEQYF. The CDR3 DNA follows: TGTGCCAGCAGTACGACTGGCCCCCAGACATATTACGAGCAGTACTTC. The V and J genes are TRBV12-3 or TRBV12-4 and TRBJ2-7; D is unresolved. Between the trimmed V and J ends, which lost 5 bases and 4 bases, there was a span of 21 bases. The CDR3 contains 16 residues.

The CDR3 bases are TGTGCCAGCAGCCCATCTTCTACAGGGACCGGGGAGCTGTTTTTT. It is translated as CASSPSSTGTGELFF. This chain uses TRBV7-3 with TRBJ2-2; D is perhaps TRBD1 (6 bases). Trimming stripped 5 bases from V and 5 bases from J, with 15 bases between. Looked up from germline, CDR1 is SGHTA and CDR2 is FQGTGA. The CDR3 runs 15 residues.

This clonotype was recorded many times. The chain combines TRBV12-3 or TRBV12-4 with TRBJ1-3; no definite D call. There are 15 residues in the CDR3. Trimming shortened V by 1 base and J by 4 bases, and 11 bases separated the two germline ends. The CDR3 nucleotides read TGTGCCAGCAGTTTAGGACGACAAGTGGGAAACACCATATATTTT. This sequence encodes CASSLGRQVGNTIYF.

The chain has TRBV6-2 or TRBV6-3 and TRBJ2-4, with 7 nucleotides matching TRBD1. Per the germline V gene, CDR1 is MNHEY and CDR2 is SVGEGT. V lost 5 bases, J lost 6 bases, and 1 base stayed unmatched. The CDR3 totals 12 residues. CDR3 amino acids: CASSRQGNIQYF. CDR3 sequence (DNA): TGTGCCAGCAGTAGACAGGGAAACATTCAGTACTTC.

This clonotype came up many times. DNA for the CDR3: TGTGCCACCAGTGACTCCGGGACAGGGGTCACCGGGGAGCTGTTTTTT. Protein sequence: CATSDSGTGVTGELFF. The V call is TRBV24-1, the J call TRBJ2-2, with 10 bases aligning to TRBD1. The length of the CDR3 is 16 residues. Germline V gene sequence: CDR1 KGHDR, CDR2 SFDVKD. With 4 bases clipped from V and 4 bases from J, the junction kept 5 bases outside the gene matches.

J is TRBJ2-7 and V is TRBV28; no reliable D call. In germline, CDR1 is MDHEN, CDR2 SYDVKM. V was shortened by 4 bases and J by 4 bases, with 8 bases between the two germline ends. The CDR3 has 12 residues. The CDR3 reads CASSSPGYEQYF. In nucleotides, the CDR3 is TGTGCCAGCAGTTCCCCTGGGTACGAGCAGTACTTC.

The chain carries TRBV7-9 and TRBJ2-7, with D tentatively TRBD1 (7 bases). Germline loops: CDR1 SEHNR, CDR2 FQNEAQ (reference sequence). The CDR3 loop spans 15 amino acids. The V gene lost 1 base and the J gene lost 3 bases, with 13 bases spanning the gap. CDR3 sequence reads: CASSLGAQGGYEQYF. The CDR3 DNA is TGTGCCAGCAGCTTAGGTGCGCAGGGGGGCTACGAGCAGTACTTC.